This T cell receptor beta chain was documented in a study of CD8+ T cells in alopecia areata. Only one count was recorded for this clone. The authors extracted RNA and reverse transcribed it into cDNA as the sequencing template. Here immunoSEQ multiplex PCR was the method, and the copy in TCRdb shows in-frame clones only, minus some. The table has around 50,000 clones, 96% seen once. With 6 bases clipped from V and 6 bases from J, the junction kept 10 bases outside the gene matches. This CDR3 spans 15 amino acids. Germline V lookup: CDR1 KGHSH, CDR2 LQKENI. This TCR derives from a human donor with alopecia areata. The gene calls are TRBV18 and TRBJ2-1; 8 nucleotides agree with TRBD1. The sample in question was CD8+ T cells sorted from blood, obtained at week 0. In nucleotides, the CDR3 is TGTGCCAGCTCGCCAGACAGGGGTGGAGGCAATGAGCAGTTCTTC. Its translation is CASSPDRGGGNEQFF.